Below are 14 T cell receptor beta chains sequenced from a single sample in a study of CD8 T cells in Susac syndrome. The RNA, roughly 0.45 to 1 ug, was put through reverse transcription using random hexamers. MiXCR, applied by TCRdb to the immunoSEQ multiplex PCR reads, yields one record per CDR3 protein. The sample includes about 430,000 distinct CDR3 sequences, 85% seen only once; the top ten take approximately 0.12%. Sequenced sample: CD8+ T cells from PBMCs. All receptors come from a human donor with multiple sclerosis.

The chain has TRBV29-1 and TRBJ2-7, with 9 bases matching TRBD1. The CDR3 covers 15 residues. CDR1 is SQVTM, CDR2 ANQGSEA, per germline. With V trimmed by 3 bases and J by 4 bases, 10 bases remained unmatched. DNA for the CDR3: TGCAGCGTTGAGACCACAGGGGGCGAGACTTACGAGCAGTACTTC. This sequence encodes CSVETTGGETYEQYF.

In this sample, this clonotype turned up a few times. The chain uses TRBV7-9 and TRBJ1-1; D remains ambiguous. The CDR3 totals 13 residues. Trimming cost V 5 bases and J 0 bases, with 7 bases left between them. Germline values: CDR1 SEHNR, CDR2 FQNEAQ (reference sequence). Written as DNA, the CDR3 is TGTGCCAGCAGCCCTACATTGAACACTGAAGCTTTCTTT. Translation gives CASSPTLNTEAFF.

The chain employs TRBV5-1 and TRBJ2-7; 7 nucleotides match TRBD1. The germline gives CDR1 SGHRS, CDR2 YFSETQ. There are 15 residues in the CDR3. The J segment lost 5 bases and the V segment lost 0 bases, leaving 8 bases of the junction unmatched. CDR3 amino acids: CASSLEVRQGDEQYF. CDR3 nucleotides: TGCGCCAGCAGCTTGGAGGTTCGACAGGGAGACGAGCAGTACTTC. The whole variable domain, remainder taken from reference TRBV5-1 and TRBJ2-7, is KAGVTQTPRYLIKTRGQQVTLSCSPISGHRSVSWYQQTPGQGLQFLFEYFSETQRNKGNFPGRFSGRQFSNSRSEMNVSTLELGDSALYLCASSLEVRQGDEQYFGPGTRLTVT.

This sequence joins TRBV27 and TRBJ2-3; TRBD2 matches 14 bases. With V trimmed by 8 bases and J by 4 bases, 8 bases remained unmatched. The CDR3 spans 16 residues. Germline loops: CDR1 MNHEY, CDR2 SMNVEV (reference sequence). Written as DNA, the CDR3 is TGTGCCAGCGGGCGACCGGGACTAGCGGGAGCAGATACGCAGTATTTT. This gives the protein CASGRPGLAGADTQYF.

This clonotype has a handful of counts. The genes are TRBV6-1 and TRBJ2-5; TRBD2 matches 12 bases. The V gene end was trimmed by 5 bases and the J gene end by 5 bases; junction bases not matched to a gene: 18. The germline CDR1 and CDR2 sequences are MNHNS and SASEGT. The CDR3 contains 19 residues. This chain's CDR3 is CASSPLLVTSGSPVETQYF. The CDR3 DNA is TGTGCCAGCAGTCCTCTTCTTGTGACTAGCGGGAGCCCGGTGGAGACCCAGTACTTC.

The chain uses TRBV6-5 and TRBJ2-5; possibly TRBD2 for D (6 bases). CDR3 length: 14 amino acids. V shed 2 bases and J shed 1 base, with 8 bases lying between them. CDR1 MNHEY and CDR2 SVGAGI come from the germline V gene. CDR3 sequence reads: CASSYDGSQETQYF. CDR3 bases: TGTGCCAGCAGTTACGACGGGAGCCAAGAGACCCAGTACTTC.

The rearrangement links TRBV10-3 to TRBJ1-2; the match to TRBD1 covers 8 bases. With V trimmed by 4 bases and J by 8 bases, 12 bases remained unmatched. In germline, CDR1 is ENHRY, CDR2 SYGVKD. The CDR3 loop spans 15 amino acids. CDR3 protein: CAISAAYDRGWGYTF. The CDR3 region has the DNA TGTGCCATCAGTGCGGCTTACGACAGGGGTTGGGGCTACACCTTC.

This sequence joins TRBV5-4 and TRBJ2-5; TRBD2 is a possible D gene (5 bases). Germline-derived CDR1 and CDR2 are SGHNT and YYREEE (reference sequence). V shed 4 bases and J shed 2 bases, with 12 bases lying between them. The CDR3 is 14 amino acids. Written as DNA, the CDR3 is TGTGCCAGCAGCCCATCAATAGCGCAAGAGACCCAGTACTTC. Amino acids: CASSPSIAQETQYF.

This chain links TRBV5-1 with TRBJ2-7; D possibly matches TRBD1 or TRBD2 (5 bases each). This CDR3 has 15 amino acids. Germline V gene lookup returns CDR1 SGHRS and CDR2 YFSETQ. The V end lost 0 bases, the J end lost 6 bases, and 16 bases lay between the germline ends. The CDR3, as DNA: TGCGCCAGCAGCTTGGCCGGGACGGAGTATCGCGAGCAGTACTTC. As protein: CASSLAGTEYREQYF.

This clonotype has only one observation. The chain is built from TRBV7-2 and TRBJ2-1; 7 bases agree with TRBD1. Germline CDR1 and CDR2: SGHTA and FQGNSA. The CDR3 runs 15 residues. The V segment lost 4 bases and the J segment 4 bases; nucleotides outside the gene matches: 7. The CDR3 region is CASSSRQGQYNEQFF. As DNA, the CDR3 is TGTGCCAGCAGCTCAAGGCAGGGACAGTACAATGAGCAGTTCTTC.

This clonotype was detected a few times. This chain uses TRBV30 with TRBJ2-7; possible D gene TRBD1, 6 bases. The CDR3 has 19 amino acids. V was shortened by 4 bases and J by 1 base, with 29 bases between the two germline ends. From germline, CDR1 is GTSNPN and CDR2 SVGIG (reference sequence). Here the CDR3 reads CAWTVSRDIPTAFSYEQYF. The CDR3 DNA reads as TGTGCCTGGACAGTTTCCCGGGACATCCCCACTGCCTTTTCCTACGAGCAGTACTTC.

The chain links TRBV11-2 to TRBJ2-6; maybe TRBD2 (5 bases). The V and J ends lost 5 bases and 0 bases respectively, with 17 bases between them. Germline-derived CDR1 and CDR2 are SGHAT and FQNNGV. The CDR3 has 18 residues. In nucleotides, the CDR3 is TGTGCCAGCAGCCGGTCCGAGGGCTGGAGCTCTGGGGCCAACGTCCTGACTTTC. Translating it yields CASSRSEGWSSGANVLTF.

The chain links TRBV2 to TRBJ2-5; 8 bases are a match to TRBD1. Germline values: CDR1 SNHLY, CDR2 FYNNEI. The CDR3 extends over 15 amino acids. The V segment lost 4 bases and the J segment 1 base; nucleotides outside the gene matches: 5. This chain's CDR3 is CASSARDRPQETQYF. For the CDR3, the DNA is TGTGCCAGCAGTGCCCGGGACAGGCCCCAAGAGACCCAGTACTTC.

This clonotype was recorded once. CDR3 region: CASSYSQTDHEQFF. The CDR3 DNA follows: TGTGCCAGCAGTTACTCCCAGACAGACCATGAGCAGTTCTTC. The chain uses TRBV6-5 and TRBJ2-1; D perhaps matches TRBD1 (5 bases). The V gene lost 0 bases and the J gene lost 8 bases, with 11 bases spanning the gap. The germline V gene has CDR1 MNHEY and CDR2 SVGAGI. The CDR3 has 14 residues.